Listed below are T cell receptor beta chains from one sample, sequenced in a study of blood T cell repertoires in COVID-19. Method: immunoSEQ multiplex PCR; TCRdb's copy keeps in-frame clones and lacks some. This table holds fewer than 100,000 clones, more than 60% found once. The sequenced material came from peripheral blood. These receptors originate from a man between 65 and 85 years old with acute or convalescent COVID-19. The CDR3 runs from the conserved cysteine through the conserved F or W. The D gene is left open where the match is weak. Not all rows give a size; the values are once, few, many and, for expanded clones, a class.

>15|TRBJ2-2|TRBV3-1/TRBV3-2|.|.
CASSGEKLHTGELFF
TGTGCCAGCTCGGGGGAAAAGCTCCACACCGGGGAGCTGTTTTTT
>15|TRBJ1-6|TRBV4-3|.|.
CASSQDDRDNSPLHF
TGCGCCAGCAGCCAAGATGATCGCGATAATTCACCCCTCCACTTT
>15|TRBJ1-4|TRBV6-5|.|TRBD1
CASSRDRDAGEKLFF
TGTGCCAGCAGCCGGGACAGGGATGCGGGTGAAAAACTGTTTTTT
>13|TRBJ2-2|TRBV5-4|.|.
CASSPPGTGELFF
TGTGCCAGCAGCCCTCCGGGAACCGGGGAGCTGTTTTTT
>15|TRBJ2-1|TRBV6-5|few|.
CASSYSVGGNNEQFF
TGTGCCAGCAGTTACTCGGTCGGGGGTAACAATGAGCAGTTCTTC
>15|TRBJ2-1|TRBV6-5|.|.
CASSYSALPYNEQFF
TGTGCCAGCAGTTACTCGGCTTTACCCTACAATGAGCAGTTCTTC
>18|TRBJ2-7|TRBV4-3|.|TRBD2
CASSRGLAGGAISYEQYF
TGCGCCAGCAGCCGAGGACTAGCGGGAGGTGCCATCTCCTACGAGCAGTACTTC
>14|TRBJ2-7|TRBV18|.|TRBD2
CASSPGRGTHEQYF
TGTGCCAGCTCACCAGGGAGGGGTACCCACGAGCAGTACTTC
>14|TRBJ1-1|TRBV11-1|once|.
CASSLAQGDTEAFF
TGTGCCAGCAGCTTAGCCCAAGGGGACACTGAAGCTTTCTTT
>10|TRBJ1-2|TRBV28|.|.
CASSFNGYTF
TGTGCCAGCAGTTTCAATGGCTACACCTTC
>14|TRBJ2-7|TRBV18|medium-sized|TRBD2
CASSETSGSYEQYF
TGTGCCAGCTCAGAGACTAGCGGGAGCTACGAGCAGTACTTC
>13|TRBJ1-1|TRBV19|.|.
CASTNKGGAEAFF
TGTGCCAGTACGAACAAGGGGGGGGCTGAAGCTTTCTTT
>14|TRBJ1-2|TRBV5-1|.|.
CASSLAAGEGGYTF
TGCGCCAGCAGCTTGGCCGCAGGGGAGGGTGGCTACACCTTC
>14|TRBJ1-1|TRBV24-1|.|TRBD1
CATSDYSGTGKAFF
TGTGCCACCAGTGACTATTCCGGGACAGGGAAAGCTTTCTTT
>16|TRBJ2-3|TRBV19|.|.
CASTPEWELSTDTQYF
TGTGCCAGTACCCCCGAGTGGGAGCTTAGCACAGATACGCAGTATTTT
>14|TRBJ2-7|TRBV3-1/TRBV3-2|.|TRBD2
CASSQDGGGYEQYF
TGTGCCAGCAGCCAAGATGGGGGGGGGTACGAGCAGTACTTC
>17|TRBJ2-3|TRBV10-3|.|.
CAISEHVEAGTTDTQYF
TGTGCCATCAGTGAACATGTGGAGGCCGGAACCACAGATACGCAGTATTTT
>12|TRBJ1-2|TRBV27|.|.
CASSFGQGYYTF
TGTGCCAGCAGTTTCGGGCAGGGGTACTACACCTTC
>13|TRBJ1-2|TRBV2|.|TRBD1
CASPGQETYGYTF
TGTGCCAGCCCGGGACAGGAGACCTATGGCTACACCTTC
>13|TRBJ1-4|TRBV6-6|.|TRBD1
CATQGTLNEKLFF
TGTGCCACACAGGGGACGCTTAATGAAAAACTGTTTTTT
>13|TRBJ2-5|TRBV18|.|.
CASSSTVRETQYF
TGTGCCAGCTCGTCGACAGTCCGGGAGACCCAGTACTTC
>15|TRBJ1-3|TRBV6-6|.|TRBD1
CASSSPGQGGNTIYF
TGTGCCAGCAGTTCTCCGGGACAGGGAGGAAACACCATATATTTT
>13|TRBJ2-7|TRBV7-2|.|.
CASRRAGSYEQYF
TGTGCCAGCAGAAGGGCGGGCTCCTACGAGCAGTACTTC
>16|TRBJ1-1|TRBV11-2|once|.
CASSFSSVRMNTEAFF
TGTGCCAGCAGCTTTAGTTCAGTCAGGATGAACACTGAAGCTTTCTTT
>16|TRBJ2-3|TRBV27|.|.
CASSLSRGGGTDTQYF
TGTGCCAGCAGTTTATCGAGGGGGGGTGGCACAGATACGCAGTATTTT
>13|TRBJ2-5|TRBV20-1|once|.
CSASGSGGETQYF
TGCAGTGCTAGTGGGTCAGGGGGGGAGACCCAGTACTTC
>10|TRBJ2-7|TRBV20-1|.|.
CSASQNEQYF
TGCAGTGCGTCACAGAACGAGCAGTACTTC